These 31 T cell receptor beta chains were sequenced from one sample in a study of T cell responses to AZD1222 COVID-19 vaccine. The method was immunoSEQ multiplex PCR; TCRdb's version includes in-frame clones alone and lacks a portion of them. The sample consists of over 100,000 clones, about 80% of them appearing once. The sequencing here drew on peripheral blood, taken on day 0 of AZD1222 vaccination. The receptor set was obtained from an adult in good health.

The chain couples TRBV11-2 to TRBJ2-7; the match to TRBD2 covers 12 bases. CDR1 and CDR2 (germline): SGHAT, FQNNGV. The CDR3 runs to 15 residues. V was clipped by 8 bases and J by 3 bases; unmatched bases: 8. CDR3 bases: TGTGCCAGCCGCCCTAGCGGGAGGGCCATCTACGAGCAGTACTTC. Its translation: CASRPSGRAIYEQYF.

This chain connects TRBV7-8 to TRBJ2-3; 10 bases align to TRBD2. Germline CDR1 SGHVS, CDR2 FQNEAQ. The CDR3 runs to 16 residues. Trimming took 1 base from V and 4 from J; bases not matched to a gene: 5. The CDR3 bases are TGTGCCAGCAGCTTAGGGGTTAGCGGGAGGTCAGATACGCAGTATTTT. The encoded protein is CASSLGVSGRSDTQYF.

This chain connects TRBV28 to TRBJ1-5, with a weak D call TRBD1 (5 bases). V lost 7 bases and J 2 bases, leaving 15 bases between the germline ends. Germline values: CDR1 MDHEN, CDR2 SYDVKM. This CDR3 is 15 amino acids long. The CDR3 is CASILRLGGNQPQHF. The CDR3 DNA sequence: TGTGCCAGCATCCTTCGTCTGGGGGGCAATCAGCCCCAGCATTTT.

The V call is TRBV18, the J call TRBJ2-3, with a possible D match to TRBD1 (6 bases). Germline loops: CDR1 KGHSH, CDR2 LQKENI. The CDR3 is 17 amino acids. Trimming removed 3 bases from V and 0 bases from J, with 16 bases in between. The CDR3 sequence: CASSPNQGFDSTDTQYF. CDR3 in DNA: TGTGCCAGCTCACCCAATCAGGGGTTTGATAGCACAGATACGCAGTATTTT.

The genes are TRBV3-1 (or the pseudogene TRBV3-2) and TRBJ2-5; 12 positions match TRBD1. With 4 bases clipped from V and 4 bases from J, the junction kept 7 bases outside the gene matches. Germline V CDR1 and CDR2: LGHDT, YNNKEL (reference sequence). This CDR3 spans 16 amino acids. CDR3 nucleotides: TGTGCCAGCAGCCTAAGGGACAGGGGGCCCCGAGAGACCCAGTACTTC. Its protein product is CASSLRDRGPRETQYF.

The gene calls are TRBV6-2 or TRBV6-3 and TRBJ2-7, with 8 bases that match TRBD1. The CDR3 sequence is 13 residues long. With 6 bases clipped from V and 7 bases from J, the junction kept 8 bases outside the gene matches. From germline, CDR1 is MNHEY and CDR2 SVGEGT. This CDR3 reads CASSVQGALEQYF. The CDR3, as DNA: TGTGCCAGCAGCGTCCAGGGGGCGCTGGAGCAGTACTTC.

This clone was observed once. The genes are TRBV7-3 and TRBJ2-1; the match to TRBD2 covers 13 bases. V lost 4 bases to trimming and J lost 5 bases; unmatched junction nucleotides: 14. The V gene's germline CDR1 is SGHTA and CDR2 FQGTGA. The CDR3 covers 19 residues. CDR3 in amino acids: CASSSPGLAGMDRHNEQFF. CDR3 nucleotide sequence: TGTGCCAGCAGCTCTCCGGGACTAGCGGGGATGGATCGCCACAATGAGCAGTTCTTC.

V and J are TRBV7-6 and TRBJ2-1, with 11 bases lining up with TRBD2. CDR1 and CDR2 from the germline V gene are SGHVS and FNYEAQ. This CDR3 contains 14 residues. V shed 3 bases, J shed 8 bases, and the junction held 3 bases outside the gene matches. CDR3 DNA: TGTGCCAGCAGCTTTAGCGGGGGGGCCGATGAGCAGTTCTTC. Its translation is CASSFSGGADEQFF.

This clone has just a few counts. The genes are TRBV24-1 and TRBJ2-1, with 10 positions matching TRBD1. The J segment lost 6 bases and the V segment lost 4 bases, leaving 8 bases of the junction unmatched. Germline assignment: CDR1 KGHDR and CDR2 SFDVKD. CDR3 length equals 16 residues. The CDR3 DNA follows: TGTGCCACCAGTGACCCGACAGGGGGCGCGTTCAATGAGCAGTTCTTC. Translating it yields CATSDPTGGAFNEQFF.

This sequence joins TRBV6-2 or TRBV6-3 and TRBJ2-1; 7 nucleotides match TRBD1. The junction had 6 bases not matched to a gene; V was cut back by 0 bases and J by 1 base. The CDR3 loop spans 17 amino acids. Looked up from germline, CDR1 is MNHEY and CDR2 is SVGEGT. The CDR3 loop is CASSYSMGQRSYNEQFF. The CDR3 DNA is TGTGCCAGCAGTTACTCGATGGGACAGAGATCCTACAATGAGCAGTTCTTC.

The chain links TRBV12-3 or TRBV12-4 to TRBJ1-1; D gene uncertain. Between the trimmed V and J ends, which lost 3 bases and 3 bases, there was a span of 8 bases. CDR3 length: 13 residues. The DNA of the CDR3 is TGTGCCAGCAGTTTGGTCTATGACACTGAAGCTTTCTTT. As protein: CASSLVYDTEAFF.

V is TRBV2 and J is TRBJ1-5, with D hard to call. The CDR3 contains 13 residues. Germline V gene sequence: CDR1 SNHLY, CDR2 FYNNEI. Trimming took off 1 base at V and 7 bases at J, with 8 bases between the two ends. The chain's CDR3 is CASSEEGGQPQHF. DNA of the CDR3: TGTGCCAGCAGTGAAGAGGGAGGACAGCCCCAGCATTTT.

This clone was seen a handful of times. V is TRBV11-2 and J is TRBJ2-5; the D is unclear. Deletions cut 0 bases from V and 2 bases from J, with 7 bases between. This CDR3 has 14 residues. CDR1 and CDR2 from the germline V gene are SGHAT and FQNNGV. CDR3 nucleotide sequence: TGTGCCAGCAGCTTAGATGTGGCTCAAGAGACCCAGTACTTC. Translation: CASSLDVAQETQYF. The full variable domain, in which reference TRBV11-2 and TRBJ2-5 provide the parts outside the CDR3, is EAGVAQSPRYKIIEKRQSVAFWCNPISGHATLYWYQQILGQGPKLLIQFQNNGVVDDSQLPKDRFSAERLKGVDSTLKIQPAKLEDSAVYLCASSLDVAQETQYFGPGTRLLVL.

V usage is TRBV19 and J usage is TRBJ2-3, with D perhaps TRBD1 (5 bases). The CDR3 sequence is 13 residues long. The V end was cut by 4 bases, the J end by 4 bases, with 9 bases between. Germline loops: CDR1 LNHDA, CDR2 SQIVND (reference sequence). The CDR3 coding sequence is TGTGCCAGTAGTAATCAGGGTGCAGATACGCAGTATTTT. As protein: CASSNQGADTQYF. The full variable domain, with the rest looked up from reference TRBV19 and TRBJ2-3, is DGGITQSPKYLFRKEGQNVTLSCEQNLNHDAMYWYRQDPGQGLRLIYYSQIVNDFQKGDIAEGYSVSREKKESFPLTVTSAQKNPTAFYLCASSNQGADTQYFGPGTRLTVL.

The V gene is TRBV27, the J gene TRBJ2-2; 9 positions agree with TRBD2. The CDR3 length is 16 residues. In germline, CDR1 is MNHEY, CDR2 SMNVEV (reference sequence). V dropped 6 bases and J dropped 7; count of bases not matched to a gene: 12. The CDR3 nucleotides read TGTGCCAGCAGATCCTGGGGTAGCGGGGGAGGCGGGGAGCTGTTTTTT. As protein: CASRSWGSGGGGELFF.

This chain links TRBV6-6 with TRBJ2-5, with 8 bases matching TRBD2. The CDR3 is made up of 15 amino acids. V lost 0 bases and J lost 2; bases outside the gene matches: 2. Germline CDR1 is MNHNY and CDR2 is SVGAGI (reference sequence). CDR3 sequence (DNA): TGTGCCAGCAGTTACTCGAGCGGGGGACAAGAGACCCAGTACTTC. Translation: CASSYSSGGQETQYF.

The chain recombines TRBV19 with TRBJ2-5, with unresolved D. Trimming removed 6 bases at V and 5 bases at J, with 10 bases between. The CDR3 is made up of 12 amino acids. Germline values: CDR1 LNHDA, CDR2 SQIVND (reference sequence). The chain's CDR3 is CASSQSPETQYF. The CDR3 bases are TGTGCCAGTAGCCAGAGCCCGGAGACCCAGTACTTC.

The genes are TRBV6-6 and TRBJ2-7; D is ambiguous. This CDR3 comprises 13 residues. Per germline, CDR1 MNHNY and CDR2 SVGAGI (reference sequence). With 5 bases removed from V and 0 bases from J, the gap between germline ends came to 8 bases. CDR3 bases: TGTGCCAGCAGTACGCCTAGCTCCTACGAGCAGTACTTC. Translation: CASSTPSSYEQYF.

The CDR3 DNA sequence: TGTGCCAGCAGCTCACCAGGGACTTACACAGATACGCAGTATTTT. The encoded protein is CASSSPGTYTDTQYF. This sequence joins TRBV9 and TRBJ2-3; D might be TRBD2 (6 bases). Trimming took 4 bases from V and 2 from J, leaving 14 bases between them. Germline V gene data show CDR1 as SGDLS and CDR2 as YYNGEE. This CDR3 contains 15 residues.

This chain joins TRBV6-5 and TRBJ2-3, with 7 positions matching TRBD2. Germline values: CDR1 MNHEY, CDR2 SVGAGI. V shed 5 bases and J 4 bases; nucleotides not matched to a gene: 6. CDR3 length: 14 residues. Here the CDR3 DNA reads TGTGCCAGCAGTCCCCGGGGGGTAGCAGATACGCAGTATTTT. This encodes CASSPRGVADTQYF.

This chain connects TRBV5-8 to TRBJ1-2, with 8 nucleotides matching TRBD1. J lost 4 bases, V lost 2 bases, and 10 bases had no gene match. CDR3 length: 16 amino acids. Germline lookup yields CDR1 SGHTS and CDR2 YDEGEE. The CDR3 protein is CASSFRQPQGGYGYTF. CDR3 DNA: TGTGCCAGCAGCTTCAGGCAGCCACAGGGGGGCTATGGCTACACCTTC.

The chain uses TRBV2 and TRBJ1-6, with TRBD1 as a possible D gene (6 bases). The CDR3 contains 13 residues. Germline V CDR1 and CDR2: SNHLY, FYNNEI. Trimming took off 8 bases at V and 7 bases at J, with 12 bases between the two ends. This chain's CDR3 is CASQGIRNSPLHF. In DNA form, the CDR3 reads TGTGCCAGCCAGGGGATCAGGAATTCACCCCTCCACTTT.

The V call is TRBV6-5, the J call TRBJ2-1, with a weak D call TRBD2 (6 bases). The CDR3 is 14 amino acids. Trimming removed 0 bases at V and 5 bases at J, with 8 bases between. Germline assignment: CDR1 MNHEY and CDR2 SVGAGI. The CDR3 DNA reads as TGTGCCAGCAGTTACTCGGGAGGCCACAATGAGCAGTTCTTC. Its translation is CASSYSGGHNEQFF.

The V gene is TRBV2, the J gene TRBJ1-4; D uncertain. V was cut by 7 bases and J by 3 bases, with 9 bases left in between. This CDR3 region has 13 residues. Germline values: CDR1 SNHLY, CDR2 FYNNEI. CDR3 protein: CASNREANEKLFF. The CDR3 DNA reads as TGTGCCAGCAATAGGGAGGCTAATGAAAAACTGTTTTTT.

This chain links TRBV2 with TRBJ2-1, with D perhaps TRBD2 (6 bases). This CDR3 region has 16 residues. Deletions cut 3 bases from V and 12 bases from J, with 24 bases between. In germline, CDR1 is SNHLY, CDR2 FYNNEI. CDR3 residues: CASSELPRQGLLGQFF. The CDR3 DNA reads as TGTGCCAGCAGTGAGCTCCCCCGGCAGGGACTTTTAGGGCAGTTCTTC.

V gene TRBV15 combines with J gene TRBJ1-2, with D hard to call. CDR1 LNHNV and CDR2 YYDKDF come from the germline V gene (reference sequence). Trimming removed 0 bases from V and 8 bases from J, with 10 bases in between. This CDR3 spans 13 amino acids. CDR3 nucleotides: TGTGCCACCAGCAGAGATTTCTCGGCCGGCTACACCTTC. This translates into CATSRDFSAGYTF.

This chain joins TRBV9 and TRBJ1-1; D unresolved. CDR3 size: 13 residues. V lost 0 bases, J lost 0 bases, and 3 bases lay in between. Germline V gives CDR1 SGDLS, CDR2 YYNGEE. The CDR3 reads CASSVDVNTEAFF. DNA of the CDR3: TGTGCCAGCAGCGTAGACGTGAACACTGAAGCTTTCTTT.

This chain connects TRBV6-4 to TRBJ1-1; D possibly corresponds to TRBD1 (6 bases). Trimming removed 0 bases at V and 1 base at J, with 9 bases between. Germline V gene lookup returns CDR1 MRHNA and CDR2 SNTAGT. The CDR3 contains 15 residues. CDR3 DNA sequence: TGTGCCAGCAGTGACTCGACCAGGGGGAACACTGAAGCTTTCTTT. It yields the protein CASSDSTRGNTEAFF.

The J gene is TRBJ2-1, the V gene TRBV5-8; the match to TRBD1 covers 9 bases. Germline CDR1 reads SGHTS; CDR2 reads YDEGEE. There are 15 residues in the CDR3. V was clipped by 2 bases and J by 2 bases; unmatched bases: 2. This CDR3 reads CASSFGQGTYNEQFF. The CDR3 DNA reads TGTGCCAGCAGCTTTGGACAGGGGACCTACAATGAGCAGTTCTTC.

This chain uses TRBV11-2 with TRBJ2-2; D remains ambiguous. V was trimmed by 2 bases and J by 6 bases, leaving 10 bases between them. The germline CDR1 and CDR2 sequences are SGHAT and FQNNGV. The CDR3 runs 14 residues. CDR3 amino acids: CASSLIRSPGELFF. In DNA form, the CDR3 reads TGTGCCAGCAGCTTAATCCGGTCCCCCGGGGAGCTGTTTTTT.

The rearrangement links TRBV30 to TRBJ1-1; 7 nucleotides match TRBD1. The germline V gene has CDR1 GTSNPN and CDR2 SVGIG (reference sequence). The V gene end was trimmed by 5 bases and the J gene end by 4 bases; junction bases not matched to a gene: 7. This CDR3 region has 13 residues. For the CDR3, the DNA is TGTGCCTGGTCCCAGGGGGTCCGCACTGAAGCTTTCTTT. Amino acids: CAWSQGVRTEAFF.